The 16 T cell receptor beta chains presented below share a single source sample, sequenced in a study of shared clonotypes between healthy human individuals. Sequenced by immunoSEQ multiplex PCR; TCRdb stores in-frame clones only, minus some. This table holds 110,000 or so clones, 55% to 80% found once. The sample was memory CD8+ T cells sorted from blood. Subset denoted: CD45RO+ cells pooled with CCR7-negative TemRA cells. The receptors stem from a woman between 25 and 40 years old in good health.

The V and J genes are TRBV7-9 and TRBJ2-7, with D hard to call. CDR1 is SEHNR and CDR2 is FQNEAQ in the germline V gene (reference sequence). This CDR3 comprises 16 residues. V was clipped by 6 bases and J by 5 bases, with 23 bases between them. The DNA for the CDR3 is TGTGCCAGCAGTATTGGGGTCCACGAGGAATACCACGAGCAGTACTTC. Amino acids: CASSIGVHEEYHEQYF.

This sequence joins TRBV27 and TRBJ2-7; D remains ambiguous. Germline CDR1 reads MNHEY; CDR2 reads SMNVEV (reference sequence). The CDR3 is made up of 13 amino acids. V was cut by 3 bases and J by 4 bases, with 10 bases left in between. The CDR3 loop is CASSFRSPYEQYF. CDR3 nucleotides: TGTGCCAGCAGTTTCCGATCCCCGTACGAGCAGTACTTC.

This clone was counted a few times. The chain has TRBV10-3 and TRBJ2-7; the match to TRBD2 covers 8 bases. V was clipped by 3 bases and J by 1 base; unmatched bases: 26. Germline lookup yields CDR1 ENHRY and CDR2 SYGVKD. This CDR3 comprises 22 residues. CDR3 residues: CAISDGLAGFLFWSVSSYEQYF. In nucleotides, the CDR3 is TGTGCCATCAGTGACGGCCTAGCGGGCTTTCTTTTCTGGTCCGTTAGTTCCTACGAGCAGTACTTC.

CDR3: CASSYSTEQYF. Written as DNA, the CDR3 is TGTGCCAGCAGTTACTCGACAGAGCAGTACTTC. The rearrangement joins TRBV6-5 to TRBJ2-7; no definite D call. Germline V gene sequence: CDR1 MNHEY, CDR2 SVGAGI. The CDR3 has 11 residues. V shed 0 bases and J shed 7 bases, with 4 bases lying between them.

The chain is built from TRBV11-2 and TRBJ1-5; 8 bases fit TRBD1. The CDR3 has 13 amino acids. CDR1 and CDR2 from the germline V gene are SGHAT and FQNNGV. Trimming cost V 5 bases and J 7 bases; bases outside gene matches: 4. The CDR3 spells CASSVQGGQPQHF. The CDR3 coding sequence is TGTGCCAGCAGCGTACAGGGGGGCCAGCCCCAGCATTTT.

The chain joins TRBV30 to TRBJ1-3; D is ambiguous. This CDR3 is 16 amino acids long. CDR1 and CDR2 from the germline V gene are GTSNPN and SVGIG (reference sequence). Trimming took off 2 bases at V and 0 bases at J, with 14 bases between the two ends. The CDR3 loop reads CAWSPLGQFSGNTIYF. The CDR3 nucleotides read TGTGCCTGGAGTCCACTGGGCCAATTCTCTGGAAACACCATATATTTT. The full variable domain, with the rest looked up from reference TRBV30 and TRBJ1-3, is SQTIHQWPATLVQPVGSPLSLECTVEGTSNPNLYWYRQAAGRGLQLLFYSVGIGQISSEVPQNLSASRPQDRQFILSSKKLLLSDSGFYLCAWSPLGQFSGNTIYFGEGSWLTVV.

The CDR3 bases are TGTGCCAGCAGCCCACTTACAGGGATCGGTAATGAAAAACTGTTTTTT. Translated, it gives CASSPLTGIGNEKLFF. V and J are TRBV11-2 and TRBJ1-4, with TRBD1 as a possible D gene (6 bases). Germline CDR1 reads SGHAT; CDR2 reads FQNNGV. Trimming shortened V by 5 bases and J by 4 bases, and 17 bases separated the two germline ends. The CDR3 contains 16 residues. Filled out from reference TRBV11-2 and TRBJ1-4, the complete variable domain reads EAGVAQSPRYKIIEKRQSVAFWCNPISGHATLYWYQQILGQGPKLLIQFQNNGVVDDSQLPKDRFSAERLKGVDSTLKIQPAKLEDSAVYLCASSPLTGIGNEKLFFGSGTQLSVL.

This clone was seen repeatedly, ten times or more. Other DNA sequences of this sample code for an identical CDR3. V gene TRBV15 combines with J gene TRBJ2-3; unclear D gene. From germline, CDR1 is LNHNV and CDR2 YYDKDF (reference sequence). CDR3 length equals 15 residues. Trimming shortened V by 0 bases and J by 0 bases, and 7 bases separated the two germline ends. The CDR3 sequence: CATSRDRGSTDTQYF. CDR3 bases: TGTGCCACCAGCAGAGATCGCGGCAGCACAGATACGCAGTATTTT.

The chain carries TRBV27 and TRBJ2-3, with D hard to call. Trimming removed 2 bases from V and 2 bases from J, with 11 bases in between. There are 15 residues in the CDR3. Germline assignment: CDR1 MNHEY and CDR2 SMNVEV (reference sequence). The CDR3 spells CASSLLLTSTDTQYF. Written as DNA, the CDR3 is TGTGCCAGCAGTTTACTCCTGACATCCACAGATACGCAGTATTTT.

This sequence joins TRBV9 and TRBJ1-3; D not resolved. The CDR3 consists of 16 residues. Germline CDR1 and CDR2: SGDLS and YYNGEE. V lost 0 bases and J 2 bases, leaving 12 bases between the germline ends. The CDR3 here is CASSVGTAFTGNTIYF. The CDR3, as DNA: TGTGCCAGCAGCGTAGGGACGGCTTTCACTGGAAACACCATATATTTT.

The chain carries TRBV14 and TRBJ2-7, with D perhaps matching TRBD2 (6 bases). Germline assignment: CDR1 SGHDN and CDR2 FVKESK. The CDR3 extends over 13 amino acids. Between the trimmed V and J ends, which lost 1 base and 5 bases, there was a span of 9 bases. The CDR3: CASSQVGGDEQYF. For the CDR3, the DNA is TGTGCCAGCAGCCAAGTCGGAGGGGACGAGCAGTACTTC.

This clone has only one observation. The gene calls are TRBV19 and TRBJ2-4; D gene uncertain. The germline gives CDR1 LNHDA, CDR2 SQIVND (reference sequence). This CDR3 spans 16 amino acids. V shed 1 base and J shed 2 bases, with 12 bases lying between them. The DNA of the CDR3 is TGTGCCAGTAGTATAGTGGTGGGAATGCCCAAAAACATTCAGTACTTC. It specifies CASSIVVGMPKNIQYF.

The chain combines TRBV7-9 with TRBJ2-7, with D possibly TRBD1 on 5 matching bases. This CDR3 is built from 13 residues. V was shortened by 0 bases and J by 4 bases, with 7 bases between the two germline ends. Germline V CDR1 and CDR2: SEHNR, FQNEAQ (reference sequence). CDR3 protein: CASSLAKGYEQYF. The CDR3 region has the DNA TGTGCCAGCAGCTTAGCGAAGGGGTACGAGCAGTACTTC.

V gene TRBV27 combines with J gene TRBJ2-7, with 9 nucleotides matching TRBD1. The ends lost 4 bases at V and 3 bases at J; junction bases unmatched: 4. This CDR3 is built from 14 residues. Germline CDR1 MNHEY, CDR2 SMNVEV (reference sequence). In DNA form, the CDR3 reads TGTGCCAGCAGTTGGGGGACAGGGAGCTACGAGCAGTACTTC. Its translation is CASSWGTGSYEQYF.

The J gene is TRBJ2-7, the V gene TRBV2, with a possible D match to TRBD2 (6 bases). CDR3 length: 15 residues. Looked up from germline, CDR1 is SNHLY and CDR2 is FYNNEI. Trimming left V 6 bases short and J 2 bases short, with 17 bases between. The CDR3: CASREGRRIPYEQYF. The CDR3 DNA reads TGTGCCAGCAGGGAGGGACGGAGGATACCCTACGAGCAGTACTTC.

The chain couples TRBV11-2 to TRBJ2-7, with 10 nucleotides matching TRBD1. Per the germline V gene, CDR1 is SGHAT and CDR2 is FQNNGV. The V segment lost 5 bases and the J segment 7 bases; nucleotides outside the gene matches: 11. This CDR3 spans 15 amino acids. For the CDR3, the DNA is TGTGCCAGCAGCCCATCGACAGGGGGCCGGTGGGAGCAGTACTTC. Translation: CASSPSTGGRWEQYF.